The next 7 T cell receptor beta chains were all read from a single sample in a study of T cell changes during pregnancy in multiple sclerosis (dated by TCRdb to the late 2010s). The library relied on the immunoSEQ multiplex PCR assay. TCRdb limited this immuneACCESS table to in-frame rearrangements with V and J called. A share of clones is missing; checked studies link under half to unresolved V genes, and the rest is unexplained. The sample table contains roughly 50,000 clones; only one count was recorded for approximately 92% of them. The biggest ten clones account for roughly 0.23% of the sample. The specimen was CD4+ T cells from peripheral blood mononuclear cells, collected in the third trimester of pregnancy. These receptors all stem from a female donor with multiple sclerosis, enrolled in a pregnancy study.

The rearrangement links TRBV30 to TRBJ2-7; possible D gene TRBD1, 6 bases. V lost 5 bases and J 3 bases, leaving 17 bases between the germline ends. The CDR3 has 14 amino acids. CDR1 and CDR2 from the germline V gene are GTSNPN and SVGIG (reference sequence). The CDR3: CAWARTGPLYEQYF. The DNA for the CDR3 is TGTGCCTGGGCGCGTACAGGGCCCCTCTACGAGCAGTACTTC.

This rearrangement joins TRBV28 to TRBJ2-1, with D possibly being TRBD2 (6 bases). V was shortened by 3 bases and J by 5 bases, with 11 bases between the two germline ends. The germline CDR1 and CDR2 sequences are MDHEN and SYDVKM. The CDR3 loop spans 14 amino acids. This CDR3 reads CASSLLASHNEQFF. DNA of the CDR3: TGTGCCAGCAGTTTGCTAGCGTCACACAATGAGCAGTTCTTC.

V usage is TRBV18 and J usage is TRBJ2-7; D is uncertain. The CDR3 is made up of 14 amino acids. Germline V gene sequence: CDR1 KGHSH, CDR2 LQKENI. V was clipped by 2 bases and J by 3 bases, with 11 bases between them. The DNA of the CDR3 is TGTGCCAGCTCACCAGGAGTCTTGAGCTACGAGCAGTACTTC. Protein: CASSPGVLSYEQYF.

The chain links TRBV7-2 to TRBJ1-5; D remains unclear. Germline V gene lookup returns CDR1 SGHTA and CDR2 FQGNSA. V shed 3 bases and J shed 7 bases, with 16 bases lying between them. This CDR3 has 15 amino acids. CDR3 region: CASSLIHRGGQPQHF. CDR3 sequence (DNA): TGTGCCAGCAGCTTGATCCACAGAGGCGGGCAGCCCCAGCATTTT.

This clone has only one observation. J is TRBJ1-1 and V is TRBV18; 7 nucleotides match TRBD1. Germline V CDR1 and CDR2: KGHSH, LQKENI. This CDR3 is 14 amino acids long. J gave up 3 bases and V 2 bases, and 3 bases lay outside the gene matches. CDR3 protein: CASSPRGRDTEAFF. DNA of the CDR3: TGTGCCAGCTCACCAAGGGGGCGGGACACTGAAGCTTTCTTT.

The rearrangement uses TRBV5-1 and TRBJ1-2; 11 bases fit TRBD1. The germline gives CDR1 SGHRS, CDR2 YFSETQ. CDR3 length: 15 amino acids. J lost 7 bases, V lost 1 base, and 6 bases had no gene match. DNA for the CDR3: TGCGCCAGCAGCTTGCTCACCGGGACAGGGGGTGGCTACACCTTC. Amino acid sequence: CASSLLTGTGGGYTF.

The rearrangement links TRBV28 to TRBJ1-2, with D uncertain. Looked up from germline, CDR1 is MDHEN and CDR2 is SYDVKM. V lost 10 bases and J 6 bases, leaving 12 bases between the germline ends. The CDR3 length is 11 residues. DNA of the CDR3: TGTGCCATACGGAACGGGAATGGCTACACCTTC. Translating it yields CAIRNGNGYTF.